One sample yielded the 18 T cell receptor beta chains listed below, sequenced in a study of T cell changes during pregnancy in multiple sclerosis. Assay used: immunoSEQ multiplex PCR; TCRdb lists only in-frame clones, some missing. Counted here are under 50,000 clones, about 95% occurring once; the ten biggest clones make up over 4.5%. The sample in question was CD8+ T cells from peripheral blood mononuclear cells, obtained in the first trimester of pregnancy. All receptors derive from a female donor with multiple sclerosis, enrolled in a pregnancy study.

The chain joins TRBV18 to TRBJ2-7, with no clear D. The V end lost 3 bases, the J end lost 5 bases, and 5 bases lay between the germline ends. The CDR3 contains 11 residues. Germline CDR1 reads KGHSH; CDR2 reads LQKENI. In DNA, the CDR3 is TGTGCCAGCTCACCCCAGAACGAGCAGTACTTC. Translated, it gives CASSPQNEQYF.

This chain links TRBV4-2 with TRBJ2-1, with 11 bases aligning to TRBD2. CDR3 length: 17 residues. V trimming: 1 base; J trimming: 7 bases; junction bases outside the gene matches: 9. The germline CDR1 and CDR2 sequences are LGHNA and YNFKEQ. CDR3 sequence: CASSQAPSGRNGNEQFF. The CDR3 bases are TGTGCCAGCAGCCAAGCACCTAGCGGGAGGAACGGGAATGAGCAGTTCTTC.

The gene calls are TRBV7-9 and TRBJ1-3; 7 nucleotides match TRBD1. V shed 5 bases, J shed 5 bases, and the junction held 6 bases outside the gene matches. The germline V gene encodes CDR1 SEHNR and CDR2 FQNEAQ (reference sequence). The CDR3 length is 14 residues. CDR3 bases: TGTGCCAGCAGCCCGCAGGACAGGAGAAACACCATATATTTT. Translation gives CASSPQDRRNTIYF.

This clone was seen once. This rearrangement joins TRBV18 to TRBJ2-7; 9 nucleotides line up with TRBD1. This CDR3 comprises 14 residues. The germline V gene has CDR1 KGHSH and CDR2 LQKENI. Trimming at V came to 3 bases and at J to 4 bases, leaving 4 bases not matched to a gene. This chain's CDR3 is CASSPRDRAYEQYF. The CDR3 DNA sequence: TGTGCCAGCTCACCCCGGGACAGGGCTTACGAGCAGTACTTC.

A single count supports this clone. The chain recombines TRBV19 with TRBJ1-1; D is uncertain. Germline lookup yields CDR1 LNHDA and CDR2 SQIVND (reference sequence). V was trimmed by 3 bases and J by 0 bases, leaving 5 bases between them. The CDR3 runs to 13 residues. CDR3 sequence reads: CASSMELNTEAFF. In DNA, the CDR3 is TGTGCCAGTAGTATGGAGTTGAACACTGAAGCTTTCTTT.

The J gene is TRBJ2-3, the V gene TRBV19; 7 bases are shared with TRBD2. Germline V lookup: CDR1 LNHDA, CDR2 SQIVND (reference sequence). The CDR3 length is 18 residues. The V segment lost 3 bases and the J segment 2 bases; nucleotides outside the gene matches: 14. In nucleotides, the CDR3 is TGTGCCAGTAGTATTCTCTCGGGTGGCGGGAGCTTCACAGATACGCAGTATTTT. This translates into CASSILSGGGSFTDTQYF.

The chain couples TRBV19 to TRBJ1-5; D uncertain. Per germline, CDR1 LNHDA and CDR2 SQIVND (reference sequence). The CDR3 totals 13 residues. Trimming removed 3 bases from V and 7 bases from J, with 10 bases in between. CDR3 residues: CASSISGGQPQHF. The CDR3 DNA sequence: TGTGCCAGTAGTATCTCGGGTGGCCAGCCCCAGCATTTT.

CDR3 DNA: TGTGCCAGCAGTTACTCGTCCGGGTCGGGTTACGAGCAGTACTTC. Translating it yields CASSYSSGSGYEQYF. The chain links TRBV6-5 to TRBJ2-7; the D is unclear. The V and J ends lost 0 bases and 4 bases respectively, with 13 bases between them. CDR1 MNHEY and CDR2 SVGAGI come from the germline V gene. The CDR3 contains 15 residues.

The chain employs TRBV7-8 and TRBJ1-1; no definite D call. The V gene lost 0 bases and the J gene lost 4 bases, with 18 bases spanning the gap. CDR1 and CDR2 (germline): SGHVS, FQNEAQ. The CDR3 has 17 amino acids. CDR3 region: CASSLAHNTRGGTEAFF. CDR3 nucleotides: TGTGCCAGCAGCTTAGCACACAATACGCGGGGAGGCACTGAAGCTTTCTTT.

The genes are TRBV5-1 and TRBJ2-7; perhaps TRBD1 as D (6 bases). CDR3 size: 15 residues. Germline CDR1 reads SGHRS; CDR2 reads YFSETQ. V lost 4 bases to trimming and J lost 0 bases, with 14 bases between them. CDR3 nucleotide sequence: TGCGCCAGCAGCGTCGGGACGGACAGCTCCTACGAGCAGTACTTC. Translating gives CASSVGTDSSYEQYF.

The CDR3 here is CASSLGAYEQYF. Written as DNA, the CDR3 is TGTGCCAGCAGCTTGGGAGCGTACGAGCAGTACTTC. The chain has TRBV5-5 and TRBJ2-7; D gene uncertain. The CDR3 is 12 amino acids. The V end lost 0 bases, the J end lost 4 bases, and 5 bases lay between the germline ends. The germline CDR1 and CDR2 sequences are SGHKS and YYEKEE (reference sequence).

The chain combines TRBV4-2 with TRBJ2-7, with TRBD1 matching 10 bases. V dropped 4 bases and J dropped 3; count of bases not matched to a gene: 0. The germline V gene has CDR1 LGHNA and CDR2 YNFKEQ. The length of the CDR3 is 13 residues. The DNA for the CDR3 is TGTGCCAGCAGCCGGGACAGGGGCTACGAGCAGTACTTC. Protein sequence: CASSRDRGYEQYF.

This clone appeared once. The CDR3 sequence: CASSLEVSANEQFF. The CDR3 coding sequence is TGTGCCAGCAGCTTGGAGGTTAGCGCCAATGAGCAGTTCTTC. J is TRBJ2-1 and V is TRBV5-4; possibly TRBD2 for D (5 bases). V gave up 0 bases and J gave up 6 bases, with 10 bases separating them. CDR1 is SGHNT and CDR2 is YYREEE in the germline V gene (reference sequence). This CDR3 contains 14 residues. Full variable domain (rest looked up from reference TRBV5-4 and TRBJ2-1): ETGVTQSPTHLIKTRGQQVTLRCSSQSGHNTVSWYQQALGQGPQFIFQYYREEENGRGNFPPRFSGLQFPNYSSELNVNALELDDSALYLCASSLEVSANEQFFGPGTRLTVL.

The rearrangement joins TRBV7-9 to TRBJ2-1; the match to TRBD1 covers 11 bases. Trimming at V came to 4 bases and at J to 8 bases, leaving 7 bases not matched to a gene. Germline V gene data show CDR1 as SEHNR and CDR2 as FQNEAQ (reference sequence). The CDR3 extends over 15 amino acids. DNA of the CDR3: TGTGCCAGCAGCTGGGACAGGGGGGATCGGGATGAGCAGTTCTTC. It encodes CASSWDRGDRDEQFF.

This sequence joins TRBV6-6 and TRBJ1-1, with 8 bases fitting TRBD1. V shed 2 bases, J shed 8 bases, and the junction held 7 bases outside the gene matches. Germline CDR1 and CDR2: MNHNY and SVGAGI (reference sequence). CDR3 length: 14 residues. The CDR3 DNA follows: TGTGCCAGCAGTTACCTCCGGACAGGGCAAGAAGCTTTCTTT. Translation gives CASSYLRTGQEAFF.

The chain combines TRBV6-4 with TRBJ2-1; the match to TRBD1 covers 9 bases. The CDR3 totals 15 residues. Germline-derived CDR1 and CDR2 are MRHNA and SNTAGT. V gave up 0 bases and J gave up 3 bases; unmatched junction bases: 0. CDR3 bases: TGTGCCAGCAGTGACTCGACAGGGGGCTACAATGAGCAGTTCTTC. Its translation: CASSDSTGGYNEQFF.

This chain links TRBV12-5 with TRBJ2-2; no clear D gene. Trimming took off 11 bases at V and 5 bases at J, with 9 bases between the two ends. Per germline, CDR1 LGHNT and CDR2 FRNRAP. This CDR3 spans 11 amino acids. The CDR3 loop is CAAEETGELFF. CDR3 nucleotide sequence: TGTGCTGCGGAAGAGACCGGGGAGCTGTTTTTT.

This clone is a singleton in its sample. The genes are TRBV28 and TRBJ1-5; D is possibly TRBD1 (6 bases). From germline, CDR1 is MDHEN and CDR2 SYDVKM. V was pared by 5 bases and J by 0 bases, with 8 bases between. CDR3 length: 14 amino acids. The CDR3 is CASSEGDSNQPQHF. The CDR3 nucleotides are TGTGCCAGCAGTGAGGGGGATAGCAATCAGCCCCAGCATTTT.